The 20 T cell receptor beta chains below were found in one sample sequenced in a study of control samples from healthy donors and cancer patients. Profiling relied on immunoSEQ multiplex PCR, and the TCRdb table lists in-frame clones only, not all of them. The repertoire holds more than 100,000 clones, with approximately 90% as singletons. Sample: PBMCs. All receptors come from a man aged 55 to 70 with lung cancer.

The chain employs TRBV7-6 and TRBJ2-6, with D perhaps matching TRBD1 or TRBD2 (5 bases each). Germline CDR1 and CDR2: SGHVS and FNYEAQ. The CDR3 is 16 residues long. V was shortened by 6 bases and J by 5 bases, with 17 bases between the two germline ends. The CDR3 protein is CASSLERDARANVLTF. In DNA form, the CDR3 reads TGTGCCAGCAGTTTGGAACGGGACGCGCGGGCCAACGTCCTGACTTTC.

This rearrangement joins TRBV29-1 to TRBJ2-5, with D perhaps matching TRBD1 (6 bases). This CDR3 has 14 amino acids. Trimming took 5 bases from V and 0 from J, leaving 13 bases between them. Per germline, CDR1 SQVTM and CDR2 ANQGSEA. Here the CDR3 reads CSVWADSNQETQYF. Written as DNA, the CDR3 is TGCAGCGTTTGGGCGGACAGTAACCAAGAGACCCAGTACTTC.

This clone has only one observation. The chain recombines TRBV5-1 with TRBJ2-2, with TRBD1 matching over 9 bases. This CDR3 is 16 amino acids long. J gave up 3 bases and V 3 bases, and 6 bases lay outside the gene matches. Germline loops: CDR1 SGHRS, CDR2 YFSETQ. CDR3 protein: CASSWGDRADTGELFF. In DNA form, the CDR3 reads TGCGCCAGCAGCTGGGGGGACAGGGCGGACACCGGGGAGCTGTTTTTT.

Only one count was recorded for this clone. V usage is TRBV5-8 and J usage is TRBJ1-1; D is uncertain. Trimming removed 1 base at V and 11 bases at J, with 18 bases between. The CDR3 loop spans 14 amino acids. Germline V CDR1 and CDR2: SGHTS, YDEGEE. The CDR3 loop is CASSLTSQVEGAFF. The CDR3 coding sequence is TGTGCCAGCAGCTTGACGTCTCAGGTGGAGGGCGCTTTCTTT. The variable domain in full, completed from reference TRBV5-8 and TRBJ1-1, reads EAGVTQSPTHLIKTRGQQATLRCSPISGHTSVYWYQQALGLGLQFLLWYDEGEERNRGNFPPRFSGRQFPNYSSELNVNALELEDSALYLCASSLTSQVEGAFFGQGTRLTVV.

The chain joins TRBV19 to TRBJ2-2; TRBD1 is a possible D gene (6 bases). The length of the CDR3 is 16 residues. V dropped 3 bases and J dropped 3 bases, with 14 bases sitting between them. From germline, CDR1 is LNHDA and CDR2 SQIVND (reference sequence). The CDR3 loop reads CASSIIGDTHTGELFF. For the CDR3, the DNA is TGTGCCAGTAGTATCATCGGGGACACTCACACCGGGGAGCTGTTTTTT.

V and J are TRBV3-1 (or the pseudogene TRBV3-2) and TRBJ1-4, with 9 bases matching TRBD1. CDR1 is LGHDT and CDR2 is YNNKEL in the germline V gene (reference sequence). The CDR3 sequence is 16 residues long. The trim removed 4 bases at V and 7 bases at J, leaving 10 bases unmatched. The CDR3 bases are TGTGCCAGCAGCCTCTTAATCACAGGGGGCATTGAAAAACTGTTTTTT. Translating gives CASSLLITGGIEKLFF.

V usage is TRBV29-1 and J usage is TRBJ1-1, with unresolved D. V was clipped by 4 bases and J by 4 bases, with 7 bases between them. The CDR3 contains 11 residues. The germline V gene has CDR1 SQVTM and CDR2 ANQGSEA. The CDR3 DNA reads TGCAGCGTTGCCTTTAGCACTGAAGCTTTCTTT. Its translation is CSVAFSTEAFF.

A word on this clone: This sample includes further DNA sequences coding for the same CDR3. The J gene is TRBJ1-2, the V gene TRBV15; no definite D call. Germline CDR1 reads LNHNV; CDR2 reads YYDKDF (reference sequence). The CDR3 is made up of 12 amino acids. V was clipped by 3 bases and J by 6 bases, with 8 bases between them. CDR3 coding DNA: TGTGCCACCAGCAGGGGGTTGGATGGCTACACCTTC. Protein: CATSRGLDGYTF. The full variable domain, with the rest looked up from reference TRBV15 and TRBJ1-2, is DAMVIQNPRYQVTQFGKPVTLSCSQTLNHNVMYWYQQKSSQAPKLLFHYYDKDFNNEADTPDNFQSRRPNTSFCFLDIRSPGLGDTAMYLCATSRGLDGYTFGSGTRLTVV.

V gene TRBV6-5 combines with J gene TRBJ2-7; 7 bases are a match to TRBD1. Trimming at V came to 2 bases and at J to 2 bases, leaving 3 bases not matched to a gene. Germline V gene sequence: CDR1 MNHEY, CDR2 SVGAGI. The CDR3 runs to 14 residues. CDR3 in amino acids: CASSYAQGAYEQYF. The CDR3 DNA sequence: TGTGCCAGCAGTTACGCGCAGGGGGCCTACGAGCAGTACTTC.

The chain carries TRBV24-1 and TRBJ2-3; D is uncertain. V lost 5 bases to trimming and J lost 6 bases, with 5 bases between them. CDR3 length equals 11 residues. The germline gives CDR1 KGHDR, CDR2 SFDVKD. CDR3 in amino acids: CATSGADTQYF. The CDR3 coding sequence is TGTGCCACCAGTGGCGCGGATACGCAGTATTTT.

The V call is TRBV30, the J call TRBJ2-2; 7 bases match TRBD1. Trimming at V came to 0 bases and at J to 0 bases, leaving 4 bases not matched to a gene. The CDR3 loop spans 16 amino acids. CDR1 and CDR2 (germline): GTSNPN, SVGIG (reference sequence). CDR3 loop: CAWSVKGQPNTGELFF. The DNA for the CDR3 is TGTGCCTGGAGTGTAAAGGGACAGCCGAACACCGGGGAGCTGTTTTTT.

This clone was found once. The rearrangement links TRBV12-3 or TRBV12-4 to TRBJ1-5; D call uncertain. The CDR3 covers 12 residues. V was pared by 6 bases and J by 4 bases, with 7 bases between. CDR3 amino acids: CASRTANQPQHF. DNA for the CDR3: TGTGCCAGCAGAACGGCAAATCAGCCCCAGCATTTT.

A few counts support this clone. The chain is built from TRBV5-1 and TRBJ1-2; 8 bases align to TRBD1. Losses at the gene ends were 0 bases for V and 2 bases for J; bases not matched to a gene: 3. The germline CDR1 and CDR2 sequences are SGHRS and YFSETQ. The CDR3 spans 15 residues. This CDR3 is CASSLVTGGNYGYTF. The CDR3 nucleotides read TGCGCCAGCAGCTTGGTAACAGGGGGGAACTATGGCTACACCTTC.

This clone was observed a few times. The chain combines TRBV19 with TRBJ1-5, with TRBD1 matching 12 bases. CDR1 and CDR2 (germline): LNHDA, SQIVND (reference sequence). CDR3 length: 16 residues. Trimming cost V 5 bases and J 7 bases; bases outside gene matches: 9. The CDR3 DNA reads TGTGCCAGTAGTTTTCGTTCCGGGACAGGGGGCCAGCCCCAGCATTTT. As protein: CASSFRSGTGGQPQHF.

This clone turned up a few times. The V call is TRBV12-5, the J call TRBJ2-4; D not resolved. The CDR3 is made up of 18 amino acids. V was cut by 0 bases and J by 0 bases, with 15 bases left in between. Germline V gene sequence: CDR1 LGHNT, CDR2 FRNRAP. CDR3 DNA: TGTGCTAGTGGTTTGGTCCCGGACGGAGCGCTAGCCAAAAACATTCAGTACTTC. Translated, it gives CASGLVPDGALAKNIQYF. Filled out from reference TRBV12-5 and TRBJ2-4, the complete variable domain reads DARVTQTPRHKVTEMGQEVTMRCQPILGHNTVFWYRQTMMQGLELLAYFRNRAPLDDSGMPKDRFSAEMPDATLATLKIQPSEPRDSAVYFCASGLVPDGALAKNIQYFGAGTRLSVL.

The chain links TRBV27 to TRBJ1-2, with 11 nucleotides matching TRBD1. V trimming: 5 bases; J trimming: 2 bases; junction bases outside the gene matches: 4. Germline-derived CDR1 and CDR2 are MNHEY and SMNVEV (reference sequence). There are 15 residues in the CDR3. CDR3 protein: CASSARTGGNYGYTF. As DNA, the CDR3 is TGTGCCAGCAGTGCACGGACAGGGGGCAACTATGGCTACACCTTC.

The chain uses TRBV18 and TRBJ2-5, with D tentatively TRBD1 (5 bases). V was shortened by 4 bases and J by 5 bases, with 14 bases between the two germline ends. Per germline, CDR1 KGHSH and CDR2 LQKENI. The CDR3 consists of 14 residues. The CDR3 bases are TGTGCCAGCTCACGGACACCCCTCGGGGAGACCCAGTACTTC. Protein sequence: CASSRTPLGETQYF.

The CDR3 DNA reads TGTGCCAGCAGCTTGAGGGGGGGCAGTCGCACAGATACGCAGTATTTT. It specifies CASSLRGGSRTDTQYF. This chain uses TRBV5-5 with TRBJ2-3, with D tentatively TRBD2 (7 bases). Trimming left V 1 base short and J 1 base short, with 13 bases between. Germline V lookup: CDR1 SGHKS, CDR2 YYEKEE (reference sequence). The CDR3 extends over 16 amino acids.

V is TRBV5-3 and J is TRBJ2-7; possibly TRBD1 for D (6 bases). TRBV5-3 is filed as an ORF, its function uncertain. The CDR3 length is 13 residues. Trimming left V 4 bases short and J 2 bases short, with 10 bases between. Written as DNA, the CDR3 is TGTGCCAGAAGCCCGAGGGACACCTACGAGCAGTACGTC. This translates into CARSPRDTYEQYV.

V and J are TRBV6-6 and TRBJ2-7; D might be TRBD1 (6 bases). The germline V gene has CDR1 MNHNY and CDR2 SVGAGI (reference sequence). V lost 2 bases, J lost 3 bases, and 8 bases lay in between. CDR3 length equals 13 residues. CDR3 sequence reads: CASSYLTGYEQYV. CDR3 coding DNA: TGTGCCAGCAGTTACCTGACAGGCTACGAGCAGTACGTC.